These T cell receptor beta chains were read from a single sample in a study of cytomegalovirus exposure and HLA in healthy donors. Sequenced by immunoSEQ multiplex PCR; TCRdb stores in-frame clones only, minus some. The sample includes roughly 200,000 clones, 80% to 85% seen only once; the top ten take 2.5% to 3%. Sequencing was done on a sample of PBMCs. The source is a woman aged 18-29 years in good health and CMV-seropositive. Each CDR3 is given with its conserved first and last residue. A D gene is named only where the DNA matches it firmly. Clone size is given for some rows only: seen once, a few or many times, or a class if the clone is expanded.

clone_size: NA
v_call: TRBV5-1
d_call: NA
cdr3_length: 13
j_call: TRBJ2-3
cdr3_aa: CASSSSGTDTQYF
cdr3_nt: TGCGCCAGCAGCTCGTCGGGGACAGATACGCAGTATTTT

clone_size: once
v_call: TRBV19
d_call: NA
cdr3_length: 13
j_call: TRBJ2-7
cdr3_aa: CASSPGQDYEQYF
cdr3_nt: TGTGCCAGTAGCCCGGGACAAGACTACGAGCAGTACTTC

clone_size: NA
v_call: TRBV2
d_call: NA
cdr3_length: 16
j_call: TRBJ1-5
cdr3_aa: CASSSPGGERNQPQHF
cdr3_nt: TGTGCCAGCAGCTCACCCGGGGGAGAAAGAAATCAGCCCCAGCATTTT

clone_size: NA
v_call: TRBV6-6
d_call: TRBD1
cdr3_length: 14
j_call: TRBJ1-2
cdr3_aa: CASSPPGQGRGYTF
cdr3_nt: TGTGCCAGCAGTCCCCCGGGACAGGGTAGAGGCTACACCTTC

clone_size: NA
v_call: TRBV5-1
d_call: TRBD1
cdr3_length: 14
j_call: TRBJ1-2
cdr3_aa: CASSSDRANYGYTF
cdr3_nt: TGCGCCAGCAGCTCTGACAGGGCGAACTATGGCTACACCTTC

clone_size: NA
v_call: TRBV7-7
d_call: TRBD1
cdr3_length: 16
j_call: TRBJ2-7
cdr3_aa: CASSTYRDRGRSEQYF
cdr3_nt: TGTGCCAGCAGCACCTACCGGGACAGGGGGCGATCCGAGCAGTACTTC

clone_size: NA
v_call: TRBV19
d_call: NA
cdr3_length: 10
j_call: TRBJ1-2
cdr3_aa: CASGGQGYTF
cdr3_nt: TGTGCCAGCGGCGGACAGGGCTACACCTTC

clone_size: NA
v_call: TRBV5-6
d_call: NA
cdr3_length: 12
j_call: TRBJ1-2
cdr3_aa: CASSSARGGYTF
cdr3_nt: TGTGCCAGCAGTTCCGCTCGGGGGGGCTACACCTTC

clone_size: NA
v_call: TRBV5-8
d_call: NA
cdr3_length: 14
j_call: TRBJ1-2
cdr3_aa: CASSLALDTDGYTF
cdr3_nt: TGTGCCAGCAGCTTGGCACTGGACACCGATGGCTACACCTTC

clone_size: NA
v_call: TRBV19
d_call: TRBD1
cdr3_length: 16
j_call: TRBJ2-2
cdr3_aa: CASSISTRGHSGELFF
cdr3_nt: TGTGCCAGTAGTATCAGTACCAGGGGGCATTCCGGGGAGCTGTTTTTT

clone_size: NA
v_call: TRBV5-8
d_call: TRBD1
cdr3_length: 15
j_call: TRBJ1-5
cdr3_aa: CASSWIQGNNQPQHF
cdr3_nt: TGTGCCAGCAGCTGGATACAGGGGAATAATCAGCCCCAGCATTTT

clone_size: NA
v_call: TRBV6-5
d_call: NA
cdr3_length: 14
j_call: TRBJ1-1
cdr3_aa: CASSGQKDGTEAFF
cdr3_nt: TGTGCCAGCAGCGGACAGAAAGATGGAACTGAAGCTTTCTTT

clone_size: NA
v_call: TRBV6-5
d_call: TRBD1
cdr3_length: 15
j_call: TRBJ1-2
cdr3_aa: CASSNPGTGNYGYTF
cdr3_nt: TGTGCCAGCAGCAACCCCGGGACAGGGAACTATGGCTACACCTTC

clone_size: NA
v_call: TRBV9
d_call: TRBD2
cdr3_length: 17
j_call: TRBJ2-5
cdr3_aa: CASSVGTSGGLRETQYF
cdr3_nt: TGTGCCAGCAGCGTAGGGACTAGCGGGGGCCTTAGAGAGACCCAGTACTTC

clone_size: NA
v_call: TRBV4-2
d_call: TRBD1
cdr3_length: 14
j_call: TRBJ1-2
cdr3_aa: CASSPATGSYGYTF
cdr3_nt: TGTGCCAGCAGCCCAGCGACAGGGAGCTATGGCTACACCTTC

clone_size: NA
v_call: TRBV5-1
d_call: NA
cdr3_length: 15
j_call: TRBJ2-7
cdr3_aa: CASSQKPGLSNEQYF
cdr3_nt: TGCGCCAGCAGCCAAAAACCGGGACTGAGCAACGAGCAGTACTTC

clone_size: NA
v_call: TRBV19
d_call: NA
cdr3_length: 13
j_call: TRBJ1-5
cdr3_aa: CASSIGVLQPQHF
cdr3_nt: TGTGCCAGTAGTATCGGGGTCCTACAGCCCCAGCATTTT

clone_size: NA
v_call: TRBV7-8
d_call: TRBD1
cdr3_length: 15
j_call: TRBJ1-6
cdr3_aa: CASSHQTGGYSPLHF
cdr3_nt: TGTGCCAGCAGCCACCAGACAGGGGGGTATTCACCCCTCCACTTT

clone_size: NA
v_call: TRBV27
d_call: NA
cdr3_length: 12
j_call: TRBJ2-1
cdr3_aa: CASSTPGDEQFF
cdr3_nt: TGTGCCAGCAGTACGCCAGGGGATGAGCAGTTCTTC

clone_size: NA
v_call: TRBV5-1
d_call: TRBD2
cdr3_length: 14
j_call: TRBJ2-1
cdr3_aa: CASSFPGGYNEQFF
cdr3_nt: TGCGCCAGCAGCTTCCCCGGGGGGTACAATGAGCAGTTCTTC

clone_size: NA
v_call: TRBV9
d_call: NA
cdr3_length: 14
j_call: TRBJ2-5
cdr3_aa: CASSVTERGETQYF
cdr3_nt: TGTGCCAGCAGCGTAACCGAAAGGGGGGAGACCCAGTACTTC

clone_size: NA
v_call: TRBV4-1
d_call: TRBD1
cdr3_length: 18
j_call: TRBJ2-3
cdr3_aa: CASSQLDRGGLLEDTQYF
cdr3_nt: TGCGCCAGCAGCCAATTGGACAGGGGCGGACTCCTAGAAGATACGCAGTATTTT

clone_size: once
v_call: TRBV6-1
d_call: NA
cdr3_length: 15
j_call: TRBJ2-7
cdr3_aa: CASSLGGGGTYEQYF
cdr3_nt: TGTGCCAGCAGTTTGGGAGGGGGGGGCACCTACGAGCAGTACTTC

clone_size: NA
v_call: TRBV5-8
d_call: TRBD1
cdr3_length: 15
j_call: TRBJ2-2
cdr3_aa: CASGLRTGYTGELFF
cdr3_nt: TGTGCCAGCGGGCTCCGGACAGGGTACACCGGGGAGCTGTTTTTT

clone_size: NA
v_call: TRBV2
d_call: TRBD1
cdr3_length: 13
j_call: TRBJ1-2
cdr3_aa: CASRDSQSYGYTF
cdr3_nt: TGTGCCAGTCGGGACAGCCAAAGTTATGGCTACACCTTC

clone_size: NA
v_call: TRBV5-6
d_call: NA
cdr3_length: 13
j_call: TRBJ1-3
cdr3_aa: CASSFPQGNTIYF
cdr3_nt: TGTGCCAGCAGCTTCCCCCAAGGAAACACCATATATTTT

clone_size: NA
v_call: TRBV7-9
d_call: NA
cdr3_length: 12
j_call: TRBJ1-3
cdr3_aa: CASSLQGNTIYF
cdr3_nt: TGTGCCAGCAGCTTACAGGGAAACACCATATATTTT

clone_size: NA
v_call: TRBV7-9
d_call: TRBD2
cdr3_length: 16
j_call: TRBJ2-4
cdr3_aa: CASSLVGGAAKNIQYF
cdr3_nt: TGTGCCAGCAGCTTAGTCGGGGGGGCGGCCAAAAACATTCAGTACTTC

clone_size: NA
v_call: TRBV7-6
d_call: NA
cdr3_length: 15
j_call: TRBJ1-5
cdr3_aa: CASSQSWSGNQPQHF
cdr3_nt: TGTGCCAGCAGCCAATCCTGGAGTGGCAATCAGCCCCAGCATTTT

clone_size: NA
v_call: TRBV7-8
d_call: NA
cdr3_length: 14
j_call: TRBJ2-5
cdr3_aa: CASSRELAQETQYF
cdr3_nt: TGTGCCAGCAGCCGAGAACTAGCCCAAGAGACCCAGTACTTC

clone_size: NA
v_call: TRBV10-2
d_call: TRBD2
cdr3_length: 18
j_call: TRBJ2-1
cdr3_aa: CASPIAGGTPEPNTQQFF
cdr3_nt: TGCGCCAGCCCTATAGCGGGGGGAACCCCCGAACCCAATACACAACAGTTCTTC

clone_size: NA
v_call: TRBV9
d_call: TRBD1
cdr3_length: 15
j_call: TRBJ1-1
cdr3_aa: CASSNSQGVGTEAFF
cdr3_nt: TGTGCCAGCAGCAATAGCCAGGGGGTGGGGACTGAAGCTTTCTTT

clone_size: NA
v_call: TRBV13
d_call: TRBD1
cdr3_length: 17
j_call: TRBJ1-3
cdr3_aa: CASSGNRGPTSGNTIYF
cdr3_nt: TGTGCCAGCAGCGGAAACAGGGGCCCGACCTCTGGAAACACCATATATTTT

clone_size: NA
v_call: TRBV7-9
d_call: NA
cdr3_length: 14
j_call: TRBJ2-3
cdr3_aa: CASSPGSGGDTQYF
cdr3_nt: TGTGCCAGCAGCCCCGGATCCGGCGGGGATACGCAGTATTTT

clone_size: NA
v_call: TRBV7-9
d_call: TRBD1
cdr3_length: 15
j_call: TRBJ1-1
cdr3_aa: CASSLVPRGNTEAFF
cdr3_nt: TGTGCCAGCAGCTTAGTACCCAGGGGGAATACTGAAGCTTTCTTT

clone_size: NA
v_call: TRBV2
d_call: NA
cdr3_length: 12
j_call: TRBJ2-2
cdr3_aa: CASPTGTGELFF
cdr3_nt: TGTGCCAGTCCAACAGGAACCGGGGAGCTGTTTTTT

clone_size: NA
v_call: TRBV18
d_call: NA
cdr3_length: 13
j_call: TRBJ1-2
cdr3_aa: CASSPDSTYGYTF
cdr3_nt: TGTGCCAGCTCACCTGACTCCACCTATGGCTACACCTTC

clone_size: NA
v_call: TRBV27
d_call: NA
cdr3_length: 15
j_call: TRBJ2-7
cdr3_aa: CASSLKGVPSYEQYF
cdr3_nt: TGTGCCAGCAGTTTAAAGGGGGTTCCCTCCTACGAGCAGTACTTC

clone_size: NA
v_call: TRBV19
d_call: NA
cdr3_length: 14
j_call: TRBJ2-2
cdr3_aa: CASRTTGSTGELFF
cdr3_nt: TGTGCCAGTAGGACTACAGGGAGCACCGGGGAGCTGTTTTTT

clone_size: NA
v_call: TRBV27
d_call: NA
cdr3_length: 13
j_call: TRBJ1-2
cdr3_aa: CASLDKATYGYTF
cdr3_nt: TGTGCCAGCCTCGATAAAGCTACGTATGGCTACACCTTC

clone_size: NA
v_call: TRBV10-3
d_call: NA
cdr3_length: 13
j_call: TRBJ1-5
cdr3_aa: CAISEASNQPQHF
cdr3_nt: TGTGCCATCAGTGAAGCAAGCAATCAGCCCCAGCATTTT

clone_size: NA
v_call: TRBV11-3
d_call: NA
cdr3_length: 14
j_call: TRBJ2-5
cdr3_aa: CASSLGGRSETQYF
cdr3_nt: TGTGCCAGCAGCTTAGGGGGCAGATCAGAGACCCAGTACTTC

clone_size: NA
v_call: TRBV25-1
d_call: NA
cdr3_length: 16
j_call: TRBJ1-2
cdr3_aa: CASSAGGWGVSYGYTF
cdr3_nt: TGTGCCAGCAGTGCCGGAGGGTGGGGGGTTTCCTATGGCTACACCTTC

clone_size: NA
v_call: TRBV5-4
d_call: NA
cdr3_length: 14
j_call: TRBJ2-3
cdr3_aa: CASSLAAVTDTQYF
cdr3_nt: TGTGCCAGCAGCTTGGCAGCGGTCACAGATACGCAGTATTTT

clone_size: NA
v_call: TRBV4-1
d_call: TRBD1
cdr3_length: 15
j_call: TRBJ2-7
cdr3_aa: CASSPPRDRVYEQYF
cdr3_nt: TGCGCCAGCAGCCCACCCCGGGACAGGGTGTACGAGCAGTACTTC

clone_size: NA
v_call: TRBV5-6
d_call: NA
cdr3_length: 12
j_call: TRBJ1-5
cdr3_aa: CASSTVNQPQHF
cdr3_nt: TGTGCCAGCAGCACAGTAAATCAGCCCCAGCATTTT

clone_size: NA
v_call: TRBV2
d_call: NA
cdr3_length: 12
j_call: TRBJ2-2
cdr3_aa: CASSFSGGELFF
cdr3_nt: TGTGCCAGCAGTTTTTCCGGGGGGGAGCTGTTTTTT

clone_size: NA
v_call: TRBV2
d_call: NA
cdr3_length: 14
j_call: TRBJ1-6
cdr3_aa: CASSADRKNSPLHF
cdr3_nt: TGTGCCAGCAGTGCGGACAGAAAAAATTCACCCCTCCACTTT

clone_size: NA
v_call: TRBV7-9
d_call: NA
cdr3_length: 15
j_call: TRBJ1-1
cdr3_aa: CASSFIPAPRTEAFF
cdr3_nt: TGTGCCAGCAGCTTCATTCCAGCGCCTAGAACTGAAGCTTTCTTT

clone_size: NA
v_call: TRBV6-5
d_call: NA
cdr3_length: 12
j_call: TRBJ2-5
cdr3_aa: CASSYDFYSYYF
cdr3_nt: TGTGCCAGCAGTTACGATTTTTACAGTTATTACTTC

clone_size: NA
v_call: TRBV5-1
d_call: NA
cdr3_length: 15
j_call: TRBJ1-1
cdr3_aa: CASTRGFFGNTEAFF
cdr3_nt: TGCGCCAGCACCAGAGGCTTTTTTGGGAACACTGAAGCTTTCTTT

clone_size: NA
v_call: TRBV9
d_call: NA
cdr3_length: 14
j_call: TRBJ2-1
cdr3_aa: CASSVNQGYNEQFF
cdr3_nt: TGTGCCAGCAGCGTAAACCAGGGCTACAATGAGCAGTTCTTC

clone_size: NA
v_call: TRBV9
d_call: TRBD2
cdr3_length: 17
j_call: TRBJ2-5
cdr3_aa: CASSAPWSGGAAGTQYF
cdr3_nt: TGTGCCAGCAGCGCCCCCTGGAGCGGGGGGGCCGCGGGGACCCAGTACTTC

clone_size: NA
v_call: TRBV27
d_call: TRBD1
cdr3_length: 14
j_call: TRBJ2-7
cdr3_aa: CASSFAQGSYEQYF
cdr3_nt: TGTGCCAGCAGTTTCGCACAGGGGTCCTACGAGCAGTACTTC

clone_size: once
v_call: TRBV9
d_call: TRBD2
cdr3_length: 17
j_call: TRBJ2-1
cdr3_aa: CASSIGTSGDIYNEQFF
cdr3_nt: TGTGCCAGCAGCATCGGGACTAGCGGGGACATCTACAATGAGCAGTTCTTC

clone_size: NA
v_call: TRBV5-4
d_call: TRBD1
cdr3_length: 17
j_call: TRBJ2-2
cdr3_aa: CASSLGSPGQGSGELFF
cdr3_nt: TGTGCCAGCAGCTTGGGTTCACCGGGACAGGGAAGTGGGGAGCTGTTTTTT

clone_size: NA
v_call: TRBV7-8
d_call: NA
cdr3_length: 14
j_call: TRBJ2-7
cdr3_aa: CASSLQGSRYEQYF
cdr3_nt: TGTGCCAGCAGCTTGCAGGGCTCGAGGTACGAGCAGTACTTC

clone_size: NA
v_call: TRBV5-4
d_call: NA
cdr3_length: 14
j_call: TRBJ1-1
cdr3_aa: CASSLGSGDTEAFF
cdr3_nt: TGTGCCAGCAGCTTGGGCAGTGGAGACACTGAAGCTTTCTTT